The 15 T cell receptor beta chains below all came from one sample that was sequenced in a study of cytomegalovirus exposure and HLA in healthy donors. 13 Jbeta primers and 60 Vbeta primers were used for the PCR. Sequencing used immunoSEQ multiplex PCR; TCRdb keeps in-frame clones, though not all of them. The repertoire includes 140,000 to 150,000 clones, about four fifths of them detected once, and about 4.3% sits in the top ten. The sequenced sample consisted of PBMCs. The receptors derive from a man aged 35 to 55 in good health and CMV-seronegative.

The rearrangement uses TRBV18 and TRBJ1-5; TRBD1 matches at 7 bases. After removal of 3 bases from V and 4 bases from J, the junction contained 3 bases not matched to a gene. CDR1 KGHSH and CDR2 LQKENI come from the germline V gene. The CDR3 extends over 14 amino acids. The CDR3 here is CASSPGTVNQPQHF. The CDR3 DNA reads TGTGCCAGCTCACCCGGGACAGTTAATCAGCCCCAGCATTTT.

This chain uses TRBV10-3 with TRBJ2-1; TRBD1 matches at 8 bases. The CDR3 contains 16 residues. Germline V gene lookup returns CDR1 ENHRY and CDR2 SYGVKD. The V gene end was trimmed by 3 bases and the J gene end by 4 bases; junction bases not matched to a gene: 8. CDR3 DNA sequence: TGTGCCATCAGTGAACGGGGACAGGCGCTTTACAATGAGCAGTTCTTC. Translated: CAISERGQALYNEQFF.

This chain connects TRBV7-6 to TRBJ1-1; D might be TRBD1 (6 bases). Trimming shortened V by 5 bases and J by 2 bases, and 12 bases separated the two germline ends. This CDR3 comprises 14 residues. Germline loops: CDR1 SGHVS, CDR2 FNYEAQ. CDR3 bases: TGTGCCAGCAGCCTAGGACAGTTCAACACTGAAGCTTTCTTT. This translates into CASSLGQFNTEAFF. Drawing the rest from reference TRBV7-6 and TRBJ1-1, the complete variable domain is GAGVSQSPRYKVTKRGQDVALRCDPISGHVSLYWYRQALGQGPEFLTYFNYEAQQDKSGLPNDRFSAERPEGSISTLTIQRTEQRDSAMYRCASSLGQFNTEAFFGQGTRLTVV.

This sequence joins TRBV6-5 and TRBJ2-5; 7 nucleotides line up with TRBD1. The CDR3 totals 15 residues. Germline assignment: CDR1 MNHEY and CDR2 SVGAGI. With V trimmed by 2 bases and J by 2 bases, 5 bases remained unmatched. The DNA of the CDR3 is TGTGCCAGCAGTTACGGGATGGGACAGCAAGAGACCCAGTACTTC. As protein: CASSYGMGQQETQYF.

This chain connects TRBV27 to TRBJ1-1; D not resolved. V was pared by 3 bases and J by 1 base, with 9 bases between. Germline V gives CDR1 MNHEY, CDR2 SMNVEV (reference sequence). CDR3 size: 14 residues. The DNA of the CDR3 is TGTGCCAGCAGTTTTTGGGGAGGGAACACTGAAGCTTTCTTT. Translation: CASSFWGGNTEAFF.

The CDR3 nucleotides are TGTGCCAGCAGCGTAGATACTAGCGGGGGGGTCCAAGAGACCCAGTACTTC. The encoded protein is CASSVDTSGGVQETQYF. The chain employs TRBV9 and TRBJ2-5; 13 bases line up with TRBD2. Looked up from germline, CDR1 is SGDLS and CDR2 is YYNGEE. Trimming removed 0 bases from V and 1 base from J; junction bases left unmatched: 3. This CDR3 is 17 amino acids long.

For the CDR3, the DNA is TGTGCCAGCAGTGAAACGTGGGACAGGCGTTTTCGCTATGGCTACACCTTC. Translating it yields CASSETWDRRFRYGYTF. The chain joins TRBV6-1 to TRBJ1-2; TRBD1 aligns across 8 bases. Losses at the gene ends were 2 bases for V and 4 bases for J; bases not matched to a gene: 12. The CDR3 has 17 residues. Germline CDR1 and CDR2: MNHNS and SASEGT.

The chain combines TRBV7-8 with TRBJ1-6; TRBD1 aligns across 7 bases. With 6 bases clipped from V and 8 bases from J, the junction kept 10 bases outside the gene matches. CDR3 length: 15 amino acids. Germline V gives CDR1 SGHVS, CDR2 FQNEAQ. The DNA for the CDR3 is TGTGCCAGCAGGCGTTCGGGACAGACTTATTCACCCCTCCACTTT. This translates into CASRRSGQTYSPLHF. Based on the CDR3 plus reference TRBV7-8 and TRBJ1-6, the full variable domain is GAGVSQSPRYKVAKRGQDVALRCDPISGHVSLFWYQQALGQGPEFLTYFQNEAQLDKSGLPSDRFFAERPEGSVSTLKIQRTQQEDSAVYLCASRRSGQTYSPLHFGNGTRLTVT.

The count of this clone is one. The chain is built from TRBV29-1 and TRBJ2-1, with 15 positions matching TRBD2. Germline CDR1 SQVTM, CDR2 ANQGSEA. Losses at the gene ends were 6 bases for V and 7 bases for J; bases not matched to a gene: 7. The length of the CDR3 is 15 residues. Here the CDR3 DNA reads TGCAGCGTCGGACTAGCGGGGGGGCCTTATAATGAGCAGTTCTTC. Its translation: CSVGLAGGPYNEQFF.

With respect to this clone: This sample also contains other DNA sequences that code for the same CDR3. The chain employs TRBV7-9 and TRBJ1-5; D gene uncertain. Germline CDR1 SEHNR, CDR2 FQNEAQ (reference sequence). This CDR3 is built from 13 residues. The V end was cut by 3 bases, the J end by 4 bases, with 7 bases between. The CDR3 spells CASSFQENQPQHF. The CDR3 DNA reads TGTGCCAGCAGCTTCCAGGAAAATCAGCCCCAGCATTTT.

The chain couples TRBV4-3 to TRBJ2-3; TRBD2 matches 10 bases. Germline V CDR1 and CDR2: LGHNA, YSLEER. Unmatched junction bases numbered 2, after V lost 1 base and J lost 1 base. The CDR3 totals 16 residues. CDR3 nucleotides: TGCGCCAGCAGCCAAGTAACTAGCGGGGGCACAGATACGCAGTATTTT. Residues: CASSQVTSGGTDTQYF.

In its sample, this clone was seen a few times. The chain uses TRBV5-6 and TRBJ1-6; TRBD1 agrees at 8 bases. This CDR3 has 15 residues. Trimming cost V 3 bases and J 5 bases; bases outside gene matches: 4. CDR1 and CDR2 (germline): SGHDT, YYEEEE. DNA of the CDR3: TGTGCCAGCAGCTCATGGACAGGGCATAATTCACCCCTCCACTTT. It specifies CASSSWTGHNSPLHF. The full variable domain, rest sourced from reference TRBV5-6 and TRBJ1-6, is DAGVTQSPTHLIKTRGQQVTLRCSPKSGHDTVSWYQQALGQGPQFIFQYYEEEERQRGNFPDRFSGHQFPNYSSELNVNALLLGDSALYLCASSSWTGHNSPLHFGNGTRLTVT.

The chain recombines TRBV6-5 with TRBJ2-3; 7 positions match TRBD2. The V and J ends lost 2 bases and 6 bases, in that order; junction bases with no gene match: 8. Germline lookup yields CDR1 MNHEY and CDR2 SVGAGI. This CDR3 region has 15 residues. The CDR3 DNA sequence: TGTGCCAGCAGTTACACGCTAGCGGCGCGGGATACGCAGTATTTT. This sequence encodes CASSYTLAARDTQYF.

This sequence joins TRBV4-1 and TRBJ2-7; D call uncertain. Germline values: CDR1 MGHRA, CDR2 YSYEKL. V lost 2 bases, J lost 1 base, and 9 bases lay in between. This CDR3 has 14 amino acids. The CDR3 region has the DNA TGCGCCAGCAGCCAAAACGCAGGATCCTACGAGCAGTACTTC. Amino acids: CASSQNAGSYEQYF.

The chain links TRBV29-1 to TRBJ1-1; 9 nucleotides agree with TRBD1. Germline CDR1 and CDR2: SQVTM and ANQGSEA. The CDR3 loop spans 14 amino acids. V lost 7 bases, J lost 4 bases, and 10 bases stayed unmatched. The CDR3 nucleotides read TGCAGCGACGAGGGACAGGGAGGAATCACTGAAGCTTTCTTT. Residues: CSDEGQGGITEAFF. The entire variable domain, with the rest obtained from reference TRBV29-1 and TRBJ1-1, is as follows: SAVISQKPSRDICQRGTSLTIQCQVDSQVTMMFWYRQQPGQSLTLIATANQGSEATYESGFVIDKFPISRPNLTFSTLTVSNMSPEDSSIYLCSDEGQGGITEAFFGQGTRLTVV.